What follows are 8 T cell receptor beta chains derived from one specimen sequenced in a study of control samples from healthy donors and cancer patients. Generated by immunoSEQ multiplex PCR, the TCRdb table keeps only in-frame clones and is missing some. This table has tens of thousands of clones, around 90% appearing once. The sequenced sample was PBMCs. These receptors originate from a man between 60 and 75 years old with head and neck cancer.

The V and J genes are TRBV4-1 and TRBJ2-7, with D unclear. The CDR3 runs 15 residues. The germline V and J ends were trimmed by 1 base and 0 bases, with 10 bases remaining between them. CDR1 and CDR2 (germline): MGHRA, YSYEKL. The CDR3 nucleotides are TGCGCCAGCAGCCAAGCCGCTGCAGGCTCCTACGAGCAGTACTTC. It specifies CASSQAAAGSYEQYF.

This clone was recorded once. The rearrangement uses TRBV4-3 and TRBJ1-3; D gene unclear. Trimming pared 0 bases from V and 3 bases from J, leaving 15 bases between. CDR3 length: 17 residues. Per germline, CDR1 LGHNA and CDR2 YSLEER. The CDR3 spells CASSQDLAGGVGNTIYF. The CDR3 DNA sequence: TGCGCCAGCAGCCAAGACCTAGCAGGAGGAGTTGGAAACACCATATATTTT.

This rearrangement joins TRBV28 to TRBJ2-1; 14 bases fit TRBD2. Germline CDR1 and CDR2: MDHEN and SYDVKM. The V segment lost 7 bases and the J segment 8 bases; nucleotides outside the gene matches: 4. This CDR3 contains 14 residues. The CDR3 sequence is CASIPTSGRDEQFF. CDR3 bases: TGTGCCAGCATACCGACTAGCGGGAGGGATGAGCAGTTCTTC.

This clone was seen just once. The chain couples TRBV5-1 to TRBJ1-1; a possible D gene is TRBD1 (5 bases). V lost 3 bases, J lost 4 bases, and 13 bases lay in between. Germline assignment: CDR1 SGHRS and CDR2 YFSETQ. The CDR3 has 14 residues. The CDR3 nucleotides are TGCGCCAGCAGCTCAATCCAAGGGGTCACTGAAGCTTTCTTT. Amino acid sequence: CASSSIQGVTEAFF.

V usage is TRBV29-1 and J usage is TRBJ1-2; D may be TRBD1 (5 bases). Trimming removed 3 bases at V and 4 bases at J, with 12 bases between. Germline lookup yields CDR1 SQVTM and CDR2 ANQGSEA. The CDR3 covers 13 residues. DNA for the CDR3: TGCAGCGTTGATAACAGGAATGGCTATGGCTACACCTTC. Its protein product is CSVDNRNGYGYTF.

The J gene is TRBJ2-3, the V gene TRBV5-1; 8 nucleotides match TRBD1. The CDR3 has 15 residues. CDR1 and CDR2 from the germline V gene are SGHRS and YFSETQ. Trimming cost V 1 base and J 3 bases; bases outside gene matches: 4. The CDR3 coding sequence is TGCGCCAGCAGCTTGTGGCAGGGGGCTACAGATACGCAGTATTTT. Its protein product is CASSLWQGATDTQYF. The full variable domain, in which reference TRBV5-1 and TRBJ2-3 provide the parts outside the CDR3, is KAGVTQTPRYLIKTRGQQVTLSCSPISGHRSVSWYQQTPGQGLQFLFEYFSETQRNKGNFPGRFSGRQFSNSRSEMNVSTLELGDSALYLCASSLWQGATDTQYFGPGTRLTVL.

V is TRBV28 and J is TRBJ1-2, with D possibly TRBD1 on 5 matching bases. CDR1 is MDHEN, CDR2 SYDVKM, per germline. The CDR3 runs to 16 residues. V was trimmed by 5 bases and J by 1 base, leaving 17 bases between them. CDR3 loop: CASSLEARGSNYGYTF. The CDR3 coding sequence is TGTGCCAGCAGTCTAGAAGCCCGGGGCAGTAACTATGGCTACACCTTC.

The chain joins TRBV7-3 to TRBJ2-2; D not resolved. V was trimmed by 1 base and J by 2 bases, leaving 2 bases between them. CDR3 length: 13 amino acids. Germline CDR1 and CDR2: SGHTA and FQGTGA. The CDR3 is CASSLSNTGELFF. CDR3 nucleotides: TGTGCCAGCAGCTTAAGTAACACCGGGGAGCTGTTTTTT.